This T cell receptor (beta chain) emerged from a study of T cells in Graves' hyperthyroidism and ophthalmopathy. Findings and limits, study-wide: Ophthalmopathy prediction by the model preceded onset by a median about 6.3 months.

Note on this clonotype: Its cognate antigen is unknown.

CDR3 size: 10 residues. Germline V gives CDR1 SQVTM, CDR2 ANQGSEA. Used for diagnoses were clinical symptoms, serum thyroxine and TRAb, thyroid ultrasound and orbital computed tomography. The TCR beta CDR3 regions underwent amplification using RNA transcripts as the source. The HTBI primer set was used in a first-round RT-PCR of the TCR CDR3. TCRdb passed the multiplex PCR reads through MiXCR, listing each CDR3 protein once. Of around 700,000 distinct CDR3 sequences listed, 18% are singletons. The sequence was obtained from a woman aged 50 to 60 with Graves' hyperthyroidism that later progressed to Graves' ophthalmopathy. What was sequenced was blood. The V call is TRBV29-1, the J call TRBJ1-2, with D unresolved. CDR3 DNA sequence: TGCACCCTTTGGGAGGATGGCTACACCTTC. Protein sequence: CTLWEDGYTF.